A single sample is the source of the 30 T cell receptor beta chains below, sequenced in a study of blood T cell repertoires in COVID-19. Some clones are missing from TCRdb's copy, which holds only in-frame ones; the method was immunoSEQ multiplex PCR. The sample records about 59,000 clones, 60% to 80% being singletons. Source material: peripheral blood. These receptors all come from a man at least 80 years old with acute or convalescent COVID-19.

This clone is medium-sized (0.01 to 0.1%). V gene TRBV7-9 combines with J gene TRBJ2-1; 11 bases align to TRBD1. There are 15 residues in the CDR3. The V segment lost 4 bases and the J segment 15 bases; nucleotides outside the gene matches: 14. CDR1 and CDR2 (germline): SEHNR, FQNEAQ (reference sequence). CDR3 coding DNA: TGTGCCAGCAGCTCTCCCGGGACAGGGGGTCTCACCCCGTTCTTC. This encodes CASSSPGTGGLTPFF.

The J gene is TRBJ2-4, the V gene TRBV19, with D possibly matching TRBD1 (5 bases). Trimming removed 7 bases at V and 0 bases at J, with 13 bases between. This CDR3 spans 15 amino acids. Germline CDR1 and CDR2: LNHDA and SQIVND (reference sequence). CDR3 coding DNA: TGTGCCAGTAAGGGGCAGGGATTAGCCAAAAACATTCAGTACTTC. Its translation: CASKGQGLAKNIQYF.

The rearrangement joins TRBV7-3 to TRBJ2-5, with 8 bases lining up with TRBD2. V dropped 5 bases and J dropped 5; count of bases not matched to a gene: 4. The V gene's germline CDR1 is SGHTA and CDR2 FQGTGA. The length of the CDR3 is 13 residues. CDR3 sequence reads: CASSNRGGETQYF. CDR3 nucleotides: TGTGCCAGCAGCAACCGCGGGGGGGAGACCCAGTACTTC. The full variable domain, rest sourced from reference TRBV7-3 and TRBJ2-5, is GAGVSQTPSNKVTEKGKYVELRCDPISGHTALYWYRQSLGQGPEFLIYFQGTGAADDSGLPNDRFFAVRPEGSVSTLKIQRTERGDSAVYLCASSNRGGETQYFGPGTRLLVL.

The chain couples TRBV7-2 to TRBJ2-1, with 8 bases matching TRBD2. Looked up from germline, CDR1 is SGHTA and CDR2 is FQGNSA. The CDR3 is 16 amino acids. Losses at the gene ends were 5 bases for V and 7 bases for J; bases not matched to a gene: 13. CDR3 residues: CASSPGGARAANEQFF. The CDR3, as DNA: TGTGCCAGCAGCCCGGGGGGGGCCAGGGCTGCAAATGAGCAGTTCTTC.

This chain links TRBV5-5 with TRBJ1-2, with unresolved D. The CDR3 sequence is 13 residues long. With 0 bases removed from V and 2 bases from J, the gap between germline ends came to 5 bases. Germline V lookup: CDR1 SGHKS, CDR2 YYEKEE (reference sequence). In DNA, the CDR3 is TGTGCCAGCAGCTTGGAACTAAACTATGGCTACACCTTC. Its protein product is CASSLELNYGYTF.

The rearrangement links TRBV12-5 to TRBJ1-5; 7 bases fit TRBD1. With 1 base clipped from V and 5 bases from J, the junction kept 5 bases outside the gene matches. The V gene's germline CDR1 is LGHNT and CDR2 FRNRAP. CDR3 size: 15 residues. For the CDR3, the DNA is TGTGCTAGTGGTTTGGCCTGGACAGGAGATCAGCCCCAGCATTTT. It specifies CASGLAWTGDQPQHF.

This chain connects TRBV13 to TRBJ1-2, with 7 bases identical to TRBD1. Trimming at V came to 5 bases and at J to 4 bases, leaving 7 bases not matched to a gene. Germline loops: CDR1 PRHDT, CDR2 FYEKMQ (reference sequence). The CDR3 has 14 residues. The CDR3 loop is CASSPDRQGYGYTF. In DNA form, the CDR3 reads TGTGCCAGCAGCCCCGACCGACAGGGCTATGGCTACACCTTC.

The chain combines TRBV2 with TRBJ1-2; TRBD1 aligns across 8 bases. The CDR3 spans 15 residues. Germline V lookup: CDR1 SNHLY, CDR2 FYNNEI. J lost 2 bases, V lost 6 bases, and 8 bases had no gene match. The CDR3 DNA is TGTGCCAGCAGGCACAGGACAGGGCAAAACTATGGCTACACCTTC. Amino acid sequence: CASRHRTGQNYGYTF. Using reference TRBV2 and TRBJ1-2 for the parts outside the CDR3, the full variable domain is EPEVTQTPSHQVTQMGQEVILRCVPISNHLYFYWYRQILGQKVEFLVSFYNNEISEKSEIFDDQFSVERPDGSNFTLKIRSTKLEDSAMYFCASRHRTGQNYGYTFGSGTRLTVV.

The chain employs TRBV5-5 and TRBJ2-7; 9 bases are a match to TRBD1. CDR1 is SGHKS and CDR2 is YYEKEE in the germline V gene (reference sequence). This CDR3 contains 15 residues. The trim removed 6 bases at V and 5 bases at J, leaving 12 bases unmatched. CDR3 in amino acids: CASTNNRGQDHEQYF. As DNA, the CDR3 is TGTGCCAGCACCAATAACAGGGGGCAGGATCACGAGCAGTACTTC. Full variable domain (rest looked up from reference TRBV5-5 and TRBJ2-7): DAGVTQSPTHLIKTRGQQVTLRCSPISGHKSVSWYQQVLGQGPQFIFQYYEKEERGRGNFPDRFSARQFPNYSSELNVNALLLGDSALYLCASTNNRGQDHEQYFGPGTRLTVT.

This clone is a singleton in its sample. The rearrangement joins TRBV27 to TRBJ1-5; the match to TRBD1 covers 10 bases. J gave up 4 bases and V 5 bases, and 11 bases lay outside the gene matches. Germline-derived CDR1 and CDR2 are MNHEY and SMNVEV (reference sequence). The CDR3 covers 17 residues. In DNA, the CDR3 is TGTGCCAGCAGTGCCCGGACAGGGGGGACCCGAAATCAGCCCCAGCATTTT. Its protein product is CASSARTGGTRNQPQHF.

This chain links TRBV6-5 with TRBJ2-7, with D possibly TRBD2 on 5 matching bases. This CDR3 comprises 14 residues. Germline-derived CDR1 and CDR2 are MNHEY and SVGAGI. V lost 8 bases and J lost 2, with 16 bases in between. CDR3 in amino acids: CASGSRVGTYEQYF. CDR3 coding DNA: TGTGCCAGCGGCTCGAGGGTCGGCACCTACGAGCAGTACTTC.

This clone occurred once. The gene calls are TRBV28 and TRBJ2-5; perhaps TRBD2 as D (5 bases). Germline CDR1 is MDHEN and CDR2 is SYDVKM. The CDR3 runs to 15 residues. Trimming removed 4 bases at V and 2 bases at J, with 14 bases between. CDR3 protein: CASSSAAAIQETQYF. CDR3 DNA: TGTGCCAGCAGTTCAGCAGCGGCGATACAAGAGACCCAGTACTTC.

The chain has TRBV5-1 and TRBJ1-6, with D perhaps TRBD1 (5 bases). V lost 3 bases and J 7 bases, leaving 14 bases between the germline ends. Germline CDR1 SGHRS, CDR2 YFSETQ. The CDR3 has 15 amino acids. CDR3 amino acids: CASSSGTAGNSPLHF. The CDR3 DNA is TGCGCCAGCAGCTCCGGGACTGCGGGCAATTCACCCCTCCACTTT.

The rearrangement joins TRBV19 to TRBJ2-6; D is undetermined. The CDR3 has 17 amino acids. The V end lost 7 bases, the J end lost 1 base, and 17 bases lay between the germline ends. The V gene's germline CDR1 is LNHDA and CDR2 SQIVND (reference sequence). The CDR3 nucleotides are TGTGCCAGTAACCCCCACGGGTCGGCTTCTGGGGCCAACGTCCTGACTTTC. The encoded protein is CASNPHGSASGANVLTF.

The V call is TRBV5-6, the J call TRBJ1-1; D might be TRBD1 (6 bases). Per germline, CDR1 SGHDT and CDR2 YYEEEE. This CDR3 region has 14 residues. Trimming took off 6 bases at V and 4 bases at J, with 16 bases between the two ends. CDR3 protein: CASTLWGLGTEAFF. The CDR3 nucleotides are TGTGCCAGCACCCTTTGGGGGCTAGGCACTGAAGCTTTCTTT. The variable domain in full, completed from reference TRBV5-6 and TRBJ1-1, reads DAGVTQSPTHLIKTRGQQVTLRCSPKSGHDTVSWYQQALGQGPQFIFQYYEEEERQRGNFPDRFSGHQFPNYSSELNVNALLLGDSALYLCASTLWGLGTEAFFGQGTRLTVV.

This chain links TRBV2 with TRBJ1-3; D remains unclear. Germline CDR1 is SNHLY and CDR2 is FYNNEI. Trimming took 2 bases from V and 4 from J, leaving 12 bases between them. The CDR3 loop spans 15 amino acids. In DNA, the CDR3 is TGTGCCAGCAGTGAAAACGGGGTGGGAGGAAACACCATATATTTT. Translating gives CASSENGVGGNTIYF. The full variable domain, its missing parts supplied by reference TRBV2 and TRBJ1-3, is EPEVTQTPSHQVTQMGQEVILRCVPISNHLYFYWYRQILGQKVEFLVSFYNNEISEKSEIFDDQFSVERPDGSNFTLKIRSTKLEDSAMYFCASSENGVGGNTIYFGEGSWLTVV.

This clone has a single count. This chain uses TRBV28 with TRBJ1-5; 10 nucleotides line up with TRBD1. The V and J ends lost 7 bases and 3 bases, in that order; junction bases with no gene match: 6. CDR1 and CDR2 from the germline V gene are MDHEN and SYDVKM. CDR3 length equals 15 residues. Written as DNA, the CDR3 is TGTGCCAGCACCCGGGACAGGGGAAACAATCAGCCCCAGCATTTT. It yields the protein CASTRDRGNNQPQHF.

This clone was observed once. V gene TRBV6-5 combines with J gene TRBJ2-5, with 8 nucleotides matching TRBD2. CDR3 length: 14 amino acids. Germline V lookup: CDR1 MNHEY, CDR2 SVGAGI. The V and J ends lost 4 bases and 1 base, in that order; junction bases with no gene match: 2. The CDR3 sequence is CASSSAGVQETQYF. The CDR3 DNA follows: TGTGCCAGCAGTTCAGCGGGGGTCCAAGAGACCCAGTACTTC.

This clone was counted between two and nine times. The rearrangement links TRBV11-3 to TRBJ2-4, with D possibly TRBD2 on 6 matching bases. This CDR3 is built from 17 residues. The V gene's germline CDR1 is SGHNT and CDR2 YENEEA. Deletions cut 0 bases from V and 3 bases from J, with 15 bases between. The DNA of the CDR3 is TGTGCCAGCAGCTTAGAAGGGTGGGGGGTCGACAAAAACATTCAGTACTTC. As protein: CASSLEGWGVDKNIQYF.

By share, this clone ranks as medium-sized. This CDR3 reads CASSLGGSVGYTF. CDR3 coding DNA: TGTGCCAGCAGCTTGGGGGGTTCGGTAGGCTACACCTTC. This rearrangement joins TRBV7-9 to TRBJ1-2; perhaps TRBD1 as D (5 bases). Germline CDR1 SEHNR, CDR2 FQNEAQ (reference sequence). Trimming took off 3 bases at V and 8 bases at J, with 13 bases between the two ends. The CDR3 runs to 13 residues.

This chain connects TRBV14 to TRBJ2-3; 9 nucleotides align to TRBD2. The CDR3 is 17 residues long. Germline V lookup: CDR1 SGHDN, CDR2 FVKESK. The trim removed 1 base at V and 0 bases at J, leaving 5 bases unmatched. The CDR3 protein is CASSQARTSASTDTQYF. CDR3 coding DNA: TGTGCCAGCAGCCAAGCGAGGACTAGCGCCAGCACAGATACGCAGTATTTT.

Turning to this clone: The identical CDR3 is also encoded by other nucleotide sequences in the sample. V and J are TRBV29-1 and TRBJ1-2, with D possibly matching TRBD1 (5 bases). From germline, CDR1 is SQVTM and CDR2 ANQGSEA. V lost 1 base to trimming and J lost 4 bases, with 7 bases between them. The CDR3 consists of 12 residues. DNA for the CDR3: TGCAGCGTTGAAGGACAGTCCTATGGCTACACCTTC. Its protein product is CSVEGQSYGYTF.

This rearrangement joins TRBV19 to TRBJ2-7; TRBD2 matches at 10 bases. The germline V gene has CDR1 LNHDA and CDR2 SQIVND (reference sequence). The V segment lost 6 bases and the J segment 2 bases; nucleotides outside the gene matches: 4. The CDR3 is 14 amino acids. The CDR3 DNA is TGTGCCAGTAGCCGGACTAGCGGAACCTACGAGCAGTACTTC. Protein sequence: CASSRTSGTYEQYF.

The chain joins TRBV3-1 (or the pseudogene TRBV3-2) to TRBJ1-4; no clear D gene. The ends were cut back, 3 bases at V and 6 bases at J, with 5 bases in the middle. Per germline, CDR1 LGHDT and CDR2 YNNKEL (reference sequence). The CDR3 is 12 amino acids. This CDR3 reads CASSQPDEKLFF. CDR3 bases: TGTGCCAGCAGCCAGCCGGATGAAAAACTGTTTTTT.

This clone was seen just once. V is TRBV7-6 and J is TRBJ2-3; the D gene is possibly TRBD2 (6 bases). Germline CDR1 and CDR2: SGHVS and FNYEAQ. This CDR3 contains 17 residues. Trimming stripped 0 bases from V and 0 bases from J, with 13 bases between. CDR3 coding DNA: TGTGCCAGCAGCTTAGCGCCCTCGCGGGGAAGCACAGATACGCAGTATTTT. It encodes CASSLAPSRGSTDTQYF.

The chain recombines TRBV3-1 (or the pseudogene TRBV3-2) with TRBJ2-7; a weak D match, TRBD2 (6 bases). CDR3 length equals 12 residues. V was cut by 5 bases and J by 7 bases, with 12 bases left in between. Germline CDR1 and CDR2: LGHDT and YNNKEL (reference sequence). The CDR3 DNA sequence: TGTGCCAGCAGCTCGGATGGGGGGGAGCAGTACTTC. Translation gives CASSSDGGEQYF.

J is TRBJ2-3 and V is TRBV18; 7 bases fit TRBD2. Germline trimming cut 4 bases from V and 0 bases from J; bases unmatched to any gene: 4. Per the germline V gene, CDR1 is KGHSH and CDR2 is LQKENI. The CDR3 runs to 15 residues. In nucleotides, the CDR3 is TGTGCCAGCTCACGGGGGGGAGCCAGCACAGATACGCAGTATTTT. Translating gives CASSRGGASTDTQYF.

The rearrangement joins TRBV5-6 to TRBJ2-7, with 13 bases lining up with TRBD2. Germline assignment: CDR1 SGHDT and CDR2 YYEEEE. The CDR3 length is 16 residues. V shed 4 bases, J shed 2 bases, and the junction held 6 bases outside the gene matches. CDR3 residues: CASSSPTSGGAYEQYF. In DNA form, the CDR3 reads TGTGCCAGCAGCAGCCCAACTAGCGGGGGGGCCTACGAGCAGTACTTC.

The CDR3 here is CASSFNAETQYF. As DNA, the CDR3 is TGCGCCAGCAGCTTCAACGCGGAGACCCAGTACTTC. The chain employs TRBV5-1 and TRBJ2-5; D gene uncertain. Deletions cut 2 bases from V and 5 bases from J, with 7 bases between. This CDR3 contains 12 residues. Germline assignment: CDR1 SGHRS and CDR2 YFSETQ.

The count of this clone is one. The CDR3 is CASSSDRGHYGYTF. CDR3 coding DNA: TGTGCCAGCAGCTCCGACAGGGGGCACTATGGCTACACCTTC. The V gene is TRBV11-3, the J gene TRBJ1-2, with TRBD1 matching over 10 bases. This CDR3 contains 14 residues. The V segment lost 4 bases and the J segment 3 bases; nucleotides outside the gene matches: 2. CDR1 and CDR2 from the germline V gene are SGHNT and YENEEA.